The present T cell receptor beta chain was sequenced within a study of cytomegalovirus exposure and HLA in healthy donors. The method was immunoSEQ multiplex PCR; TCRdb's version includes in-frame clones alone and lacks a portion of them. Of roughly 52,000 clones listed, 80% to 95% were seen once; the top ten hold approximately 3%. General study results and limits: Per published reports, the classifier diagnosed cytomegalovirus status with high specificity and sensitivity. Most sequenced TCRs were rare (though some public TCRs occurred in many donors). Listed as cytomegalovirus-associated were 150 or so TCR beta chains.

Germline CDR1 SQVTM, CDR2 ANQGSEA. The V end lost 4 bases, the J end lost 0 bases, and 9 bases lay between the germline ends. CDR3 length: 14 amino acids. With respect to this clone: Its specificity is not known.

The origin of this receptor is a man aged 18 to 35 in good health and CMV-seronegative. Sequencing was carried out using PBMCs. The chain is built from TRBV29-1 and TRBJ2-2; D might be TRBD2 (6 bases). The CDR3 loop reads CSVAASANTGELFF. The CDR3 bases are TGCAGCGTTGCGGCTAGCGCGAACACCGGGGAGCTGTTTTTT.